This record concerns one T cell receptor (beta chain) sequence. The germline V gene encodes CDR1 SGHVS and CDR2 FQNEAQ. Trimming stripped 1 base from V and 3 bases from J, with 13 bases between. CDR3 length: 15 residues. Time point here: peripheral blood 6 weeks after treatment start. The sample is drawn from a study of PD-L1 blockade in urothelial cancer. Study context: Between 0 and 3 chemotherapy regimens preceded treatment for each patient.

Repertoires were generated with immunoSEQ multiplex PCR, while TCRdb's copy carries only in-frame clones and drops some. This table holds over 100,000 clones, around 93% found once. This sequence originates from a man between 60 and 75 years old with urothelial cancer. V is TRBV7-8 and J is TRBJ2-7; perhaps TRBD1 as D (7 bases). The sample in question was PBMCs, obtained around atezolizumab (anti-PD-L1) treatment. The CDR3 reads CASSLVAGGGYEQYF. The CDR3 DNA reads as TGTGCCAGCAGCTTAGTTGCAGGGGGAGGCTACGAGCAGTACTTC. The complete variable domain, with remaining parts taken from reference TRBV7-8 and TRBJ2-7, reads GAGVSQSPRYKVAKRGQDVALRCDPISGHVSLFWYQQALGQGPEFLTYFQNEAQLDKSGLPSDRFFAERPEGSVSTLKIQRTQQEDSAVYLCASSLVAGGGYEQYFGPGTRLTVT.